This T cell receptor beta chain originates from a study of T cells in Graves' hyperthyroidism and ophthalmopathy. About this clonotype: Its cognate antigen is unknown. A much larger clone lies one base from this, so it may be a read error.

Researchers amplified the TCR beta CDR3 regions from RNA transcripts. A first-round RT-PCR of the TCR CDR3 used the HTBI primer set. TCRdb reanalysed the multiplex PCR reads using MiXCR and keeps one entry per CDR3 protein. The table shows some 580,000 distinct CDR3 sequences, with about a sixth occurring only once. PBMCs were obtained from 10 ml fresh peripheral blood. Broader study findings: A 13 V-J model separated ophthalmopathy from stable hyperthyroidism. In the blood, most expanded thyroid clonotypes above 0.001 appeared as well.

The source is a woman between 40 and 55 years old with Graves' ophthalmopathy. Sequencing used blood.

CDR3 in amino acids: CAISPTGSFLPYEQYF. The CDR3 DNA follows: TGTGCCATCAGTCCCACAGGGTCGTTCCTTCCCTACGAGCAGTACTTC. The chain combines TRBV10-3 with TRBJ2-7; possibly TRBD1 for D (6 bases). Trimming took off 5 bases at V and 2 bases at J, with 19 bases between the two ends. This CDR3 is 16 amino acids long. Germline V gene data show CDR1 as ENHRY and CDR2 as SYGVKD.